One TCR beta chain is described in this entry. Its antigen is not yet known. No much larger clonotype is one base removed from it; base qualities were not supplied. This specimen belongs to a study of blood T cell repertoires in COVID-19 (dated by TCRdb to between 2020 and 2021). For the wider study: Samples from collaborators originated in the United States, Italy and Spain and spanned both the acute and convalescent phases of COVID-19. The prospective study material was composed of cDNA or gDNA derived from T cells, B-cell-depleted T cells, or PBMCs. The dataset comprised deeply sampled blood TCRbeta repertoires from subjects exposed to, actively infected with, or recovered from COVID-19. The repertoires were released in a freely available public database meant as a resource for research on the immune response to SARS-CoV-2. The samples were drawn from two sources: the first 160 participants of the ongoing ImmuneRACE study, and approximately 1,300 subjects contributed by 6 global collaborators. The sample metadata nearly always contained a de-identified subject ID, COVID-19 status, age in years and sex. Where available, HLA class I and class II types were taken from metadata supplied by the sample provider and were not determined by assay-based typing.

At one collaborating source in Seattle, patients were enrolled during active infection and were followed longitudinally through the course of disease. Whole blood was collected in K2EDTA tubes by collaborating institutions according to the institutions' own protocols. For TCRbeta analysis, collaborator samples were shipped as frozen whole blood, as isolated PBMCs, or as DNA extracted from either sample type. General conclusions and limits of the study: Clinical and demographic metadata were provided uncurated, with the amount varying by source and participant.

The immunoSEQ Assay, a bias-controlled multiplex PCR, was used to amplify TCRbeta CDR3 regions from genomic DNA. In the original analysis: Within the assay, amplification of reference gene primers was used to estimate how many nucleated cells each sample contained. Sequence reads were collapsed and filtered to measure the absolute abundance of every unique TCRbeta CDR3 rearrangement. For each sample, productive Simpson clonality was calculated by taking the square root of Simpson's diversity index across productive rearrangements. Imported from immuneACCESS, the table was reduced by TCRdb to in-frame sequences with V and J called. These copies leave out some clones; in studies compared against another copy, an unresolved V gene accounts for under half, and the cause of the remainder is not known. V, J and clone size were drawn from that table, and D and trimming were deduced from the DNA. The sample contains roughly 150,000 clones, around 91% of them found a single time. The ten largest clones represent 13% of the sample.

The germline V gene yields KGHSH for CDR1 and LQKENI for CDR2. V is pared back by 3 bases and J by 2 bases, with 7 bases lying between the germline termini. The CDR3 spans 13 residues, from the cysteine through the phenylalanine. Just the 39-base CDR3 DNA is kept, in frame starting at base 1. This receptor was taken from a man between 18 and 35 years old with COVID-19, enrolled during active disease. Sequenced sample: peripheral blood. Rearrangement joined TRBV18 to TRBJ1-2, with a tentative D gene TRBD1 over 5 matching bases. The CDR3 protein is CASSPDRNYGYTF. The sequenced DNA is TGTGCCAGCTCACCCGACAGAAACTATGGCTACACCTTC. Full variable domain (CDR3 extended with the reference TRBV18 and TRBJ1-2 proteins): NAGVMQNPRHLVRRRGQEARLRCSPMKGHSHVYWYRQLPEEGLKFMVYLQKENIIDESGMPKERFSAEFPKEGPSILRIQQVVRGDSAAYFCASSPDRNYGYTFGSGTRLTVV.